This is a list of T cell receptor beta chains from one sample in a study of T-cell memory formation after mild COVID-19. TCRdb called the 5' RACE reads again in MiXCR, with one record for every CDR3 protein. The profile shows 75,000 to 95,000 distinct CDR3 sequences, approximately 13% of them singletons. Specimen: PBMCs or a T cell subset sorted from them (not recorded which). The receptors come from an adult woman who had mild COVID-19 (a few samples of this study predate the infection). Cell type and time point are not known. Both conserved end residues are part of each CDR3. The D gene is left open where the match is weak. Not every row has a clone size; where given, it reads once, few, many or a size class.

-	TRBV30	TRBD1	TRBJ1-6	CAWTYSTGNYSPLHF	TGTGCCTGGACCTACTCGACAGGGAACTATTCACCCCTCCACTTT
few	TRBV7-9	-	TRBJ1-5	CASSLVEQGVNQPQHF	TGTGCCAGCAGCTTAGTGGAGCAGGGAGTCAATCAGCCCCAGCATTTT
few	TRBV20-1	TRBD2	TRBJ2-5	CSARDQGLAGGMYQETQYF	TGCAGTGCTAGAGATCAAGGACTAGCGGGGGGGATGTACCAAGAGACCCAGTACTTC
-	TRBV5-5	-	TRBJ2-7	CASSLGRPYEQYF	TGTGCCAGCAGCTTGGGTAGACCCTACGAGCAGTACTTC
-	TRBV13	-	TRBJ2-2	CASSPYRAGTGELFF	TGTGCCAGCAGCCCCTACAGGGCGGGGACCGGGGAGCTGTTTTTT
few	TRBV7-9	-	TRBJ1-1	CASNLNTEAFF	TGTGCCAGCAACCTGAACACTGAAGCTTTCTTT
few	TRBV5-1	-	TRBJ2-1	CASSVGASPIVNEQFF	TGCGCCAGCAGCGTCGGGGCCTCCCCTATAGTGAATGAGCAGTTCTTC
-	TRBV6-1	-	TRBJ1-1	CASSGGRVTEAFF	TGTGCCAGCAGTGGTGGCCGCGTCACTGAAGCTTTCTTT
-	TRBV7-9	-	TRBJ2-7	CASSWGPGTFSYEQYF	TGTGCCAGCAGTTGGGGACCGGGTACCTTCTCCTACGAGCAGTACTTC
-	TRBV4-3	-	TRBJ1-5	CASSQRIRGDQPQHF	TGCGCCAGCAGCCAAAGGATCCGAGGAGATCAGCCCCAGCATTTT
few	TRBV7-8	-	TRBJ2-7	CASSLLHPGFYEQYF	TGTGCCAGCAGCCTACTCCATCCGGGATTCTACGAGCAGTACTTC
few	TRBV4-3	-	TRBJ2-1	CASSQELQRGSDEQFF	TGCGCCAGCAGCCAAGAACTCCAACGGGGTAGCGATGAGCAGTTCTTC
many	TRBV4-3	-	TRBJ2-7	CASSLGYQGSYEQYF	TGCGCCAGCAGCCTGGGTTATCAGGGCTCCTACGAGCAGTACTTC
-	TRBV4-1	-	TRBJ1-2	CASSDIWSYTF	TGCGCCAGCTCGGACATTTGGAGCTACACCTTC
-	TRBV11-3	TRBD1	TRBJ2-7	CASSSEGQGGYEQYF	TGTGCCAGCAGCTCTGAGGGACAGGGGGGGTACGAGCAGTACTTC
few	TRBV4-1	TRBD2	TRBJ2-7	CASSQTLGGAYEQYF	TGCGCCAGCAGCCAAACCCTGGGAGGGGCCTACGAGCAGTACTTC
once	TRBV4-1	-	TRBJ1-1	CASSQDPTTQDTEAFF	TGCGCCAGCAGCCAAGATCCGACAACCCAGGACACTGAAGCTTTCTTT
few	TRBV9	-	TRBJ2-2	CASSGGSTGELFF	TGTGCCAGCAGCGGTGGGAGCACCGGGGAGCTGTTTTTT
-	TRBV2	TRBD2	TRBJ2-2	CASSEGAGEDTGELFF	TGTGCCAGCAGTGAGGGAGCGGGGGAAGACACCGGGGAGCTGTTTTTT
-	TRBV4-3	TRBD1	TRBJ1-2	CASSQRTGAHYGYTF	TGCGCCAGCAGCCAGCGGACAGGGGCGCACTATGGCTACACCTTC
-	TRBV28	-	TRBJ2-3	CASSPRGVTSTDTQYF	TGTGCCAGCTCCCCCCGGGGAGTGACTAGCACAGATACGCAGTATTTT
few	TRBV6-5	TRBD1	TRBJ1-4	CASSSGQGDEKLFF	TGTGCCAGCAGTTCTGGACAGGGCGATGAAAAACTGTTTTTT
-	TRBV12-3/TRBV12-4	-	TRBJ2-5	CASSPPGVLETQYF	TGTGCCAGCAGTCCACCAGGGGTTTTGGAGACCCAGTACTTC
few	TRBV27	TRBD1	TRBJ2-3	CASSYLAGTGADTQYF	TGTGCCAGCAGCTATCTTGCGGGGACAGGGGCAGATACGCAGTATTTT
few	TRBV20-1	-	TRBJ2-7	CSAQAAGHTQTWPYEQYF	TGCAGTGCCCAAGCCGCGGGACATACTCAGACTTGGCCCTACGAGCAGTACTTC
once	TRBV7-6	TRBD2	TRBJ2-3	CASSMGLAVTDTQYF	TGTGCCAGCAGCATGGGACTAGCGGTCACAGATACGCAGTATTTT
few	TRBV4-1	-	TRBJ1-1	CASSQQGLGANTEAFF	TGCGCCAGCAGCCAACAGGGTCTTGGGGCGAACACTGAAGCTTTCTTT
-	TRBV27	-	TRBJ2-7	CASSLKRDSFYEQYF	TGTGCCAGCAGTTTGAAGAGGGACTCCTTCTACGAGCAGTACTTC
-	TRBV25-1	-	TRBJ2-7	CASSVGHEQYF	TGTGCCAGCAGTGTGGGACACGAGCAGTACTTC
few	TRBV29-1	-	TRBJ1-1	CSVAVDVLNTEAFF	TGCAGCGTTGCCGTAGACGTTTTGAACACTGAAGCTTTCTTT
-	TRBV7-2	-	TRBJ1-3	CASSPRQPNTIYF	TGTGCCAGCAGCCCTCGACAGCCAAACACCATATATTTT
few	TRBV20-1	TRBD1	TRBJ1-2	CSAPQGHYYGYTF	TGCAGTGCCCCACAGGGGCATTACTATGGCTACACCTTC
few	TRBV4-1	-	TRBJ2-7	CASSQAGAVYEQYF	TGCGCCAGCAGCCAAGCGGGAGCAGTCTACGAGCAGTACTTC
-	TRBV20-1	TRBD2	TRBJ2-3	CSASLAGGFTDTQYF	TGCAGTGCTAGTCTGGCGGGGGGATTCACAGATACGCAGTATTTT
many	TRBV29-1	TRBD1	TRBJ2-7	CSVGQGAYEQYF	TGCAGCGTTGGACAGGGGGCCTACGAGCAGTACTTC